This T cell receptor beta chain appears in the sequencing data of a study of cytomegalovirus exposure and HLA in healthy donors. Researchers ran the PCR with 60 Vbeta and 13 Jbeta primers. Clones were read by immunoSEQ multiplex PCR, and TCRdb kept only the in-frame ones, dropping some. The sample consists of more than 95,000 clones, 70% to 80% of them appearing once. This CDR3 has 14 residues. Germline CDR1 ENHRY, CDR2 SYGVKD. With 2 bases clipped from V and 7 bases from J, the junction kept 7 bases outside the gene matches. The sequencing sample was made of PBMCs. This receptor was obtained from a woman aged 45-65 years in good health and CMV-seropositive. V gene TRBV10-3 combines with J gene TRBJ1-1, with 7 bases aligning to TRBD1. This CDR3 reads CAISEGAGGVEAFF. CDR3 sequence (DNA): TGTGCCATCAGTGAGGGGGCAGGGGGTGTTGAAGCTTTCTTT.